The 9 T cell receptor beta chains presented below share a single source sample, sequenced in a study of T-cell reconstitution after alpha-beta-depleted transplantation in children. Preparation of the TCRbeta library involved a method that used unique molecular identifiers. TCRdb reanalysed the PCR reads using MiXCR and keeps one entry per CDR3 protein. The sample yields about 110,000 distinct CDR3 sequences, approximately 6.6% seen once. Sequences were derived from PBMCs, mostly from graft donor cells, sampled 360 days after TCRalphabeta/CD19-depleted stem cell transplant. Source of these receptors: a male patient aged 2-15 years who had a stem cell transplant for acute lymphoblastic leukemia, so the T cells may come from the graft donor.

This clonotype showed up many times. CDR3 residues: CASAAEGQGASNTEAFF. The DNA of the CDR3 is TGTGCCAGCGCCGCTGAGGGACAGGGGGCCTCGAACACTGAAGCTTTCTTT. V is TRBV25-1 and J is TRBJ1-1; 12 bases line up with TRBD1. The J segment lost 1 base and the V segment lost 8 bases, leaving 11 bases of the junction unmatched. The CDR3 length is 17 residues. Germline values: CDR1 MGHDK, CDR2 SYGVNS.

This clonotype was counted only a few times. The chain uses TRBV30 and TRBJ1-6; D uncertain. The CDR3 spans 12 residues. Germline V gene lookup returns CDR1 GTSNPN and CDR2 SVGIG (reference sequence). V was pared by 2 bases and J by 10 bases, with 9 bases between. In DNA form, the CDR3 reads TGTGCCTGGAGTACTACGCAGTCACCCCTCCACTTT. Protein sequence: CAWSTTQSPLHF.

This clonotype occurred many times. The rearrangement joins TRBV10-3 to TRBJ2-7, with no clear D. V lost 4 bases and J lost 4, with 11 bases in between. Germline V CDR1 and CDR2: ENHRY, SYGVKD. This CDR3 comprises 13 residues. Here the CDR3 DNA reads TGTGCCATCAGTGCCCCTGGCCTGTACGAGCAGTACTTC. It encodes CAISAPGLYEQYF.

The chain has TRBV20-1 and TRBJ1-6; 7 bases map to TRBD1. This CDR3 has 13 residues. Germline loops: CDR1 DFQATT, CDR2 SNEGSKA (reference sequence). Losses at the gene ends were 6 bases for V and 16 bases for J; bases not matched to a gene: 15. CDR3 sequence reads: CSAQESSGTALHF. In nucleotides, the CDR3 is TGCAGTGCCCAAGAAAGTTCCGGGACAGCTCTCCACTTT.

This clonotype was picked up many times. The rearrangement uses TRBV9 and TRBJ1-2, with 7 bases fitting TRBD1. The CDR3 runs 15 residues. V lost 4 bases to trimming and J lost 2 bases; unmatched junction nucleotides: 8. Germline V gene lookup returns CDR1 SGDLS and CDR2 YYNGEE. The CDR3 loop reads CASSPYRGGNYGYTF. The CDR3 bases are TGTGCCAGCAGCCCTTACAGGGGAGGAAACTATGGCTACACCTTC.

A few counts support this clonotype. The rearrangement links TRBV25-1 to TRBJ1-2, with D hard to call. The CDR3 runs 12 residues. V was pared by 3 bases and J by 1 base, with 3 bases between. Germline V CDR1 and CDR2: MGHDK, SYGVNS. CDR3 DNA: TGTGCCAGCAGTGAGTTTAACTATGGCTACACCTTC. Protein: CASSEFNYGYTF.

This clonotype was seen ten or more times. This chain joins TRBV12-3 or TRBV12-4 and TRBJ1-1; D uncertain. The V end lost 5 bases, the J end lost 4 bases, and 11 bases lay between the germline ends. The CDR3 spans 13 residues. CDR3 DNA: TGTGCCAGCAGTCCCTGGGGTGTCACTGAAGCTTTCTTT. Residues: CASSPWGVTEAFF.

This clonotype appeared many times. The rearrangement links TRBV5-1 to TRBJ2-2, with D hard to call. From germline, CDR1 is SGHRS and CDR2 YFSETQ. The CDR3 is 14 residues long. Trimming stripped 5 bases from V and 2 bases from J, with 10 bases between. The CDR3 loop is CASRAGRNTGELFF. CDR3 coding DNA: TGCGCCAGCAGGGCCGGTCGTAACACCGGGGAGCTGTTTTTT.

This clonotype appeared a few times. This chain links TRBV27 with TRBJ1-2; the D is unclear. Per the germline V gene, CDR1 is MNHEY and CDR2 is SMNVEV (reference sequence). V was pared by 5 bases and J by 7 bases, with 23 bases between. This CDR3 spans 16 amino acids. The DNA of the CDR3 is TGTGCCAGCAGTCCATCTCTCCGGGTCTACAGAGGTGGCTACACCTTC. Its protein product is CASSPSLRVYRGGYTF.